The rows below give T cell receptor beta chains drawn from one sample of a study of early T cells in non-severe SARS-CoV-2 infection. MiXCR, run by TCRdb on the 5' RACE reads, gives a single entry per CDR3 protein. The repertoire has 65,000 to 95,000 distinct CDR3 sequences, about 5% of them found once; the top ten carry around 7.8%. This specimen was whole blood, taken at baseline. The receptors were sampled from an adult who was a healthcare worker with PCR-confirmed SARS-CoV-2 infection or an uninfected control (not recorded which). Each CDR3 is given with its conserved first and last residue. Fields, in order: D gene, J gene, V gene, clone size, CDR3 protein, CDR3 DNA. The D gene is left open where the match is weak. Size values are once, few and many counts, or a class for expanded clones, and some rows have none.

D: .
J: TRBJ1-1
V: TRBV12-3/TRBV12-4
size: few
CDR3: CASSLGGRGTEAFF
DNA: TGTGCCAGCAGTTTAGGGGGGCGAGGCACTGAAGCTTTCTTT

D: TRBD2
J: TRBJ2-7
V: TRBV12-3/TRBV12-4
size: many
CDR3: CASSLSSSGTQEQYF
DNA: TGTGCCAGCAGTTTGAGCTCTAGCGGGACACAAGAGCAGTACTTC

D: .
J: TRBJ2-6
V: TRBV27
size: .
CDR3: CASSSQGRLSGANVLTF
DNA: TGTGCCAGCAGTTCTCAGGGACGGCTCTCTGGGGCCAACGTCCTGACTTTC

D: .
J: TRBJ2-7
V: TRBV27
size: few
CDR3: CASSSGSWVEQYF
DNA: TGTGCCAGCAGTTCCGGGTCCTGGGTCGAGCAGTACTTC

D: .
J: TRBJ1-2
V: TRBV5-5
size: many
CDR3: CASSPLDSLYGYTF
DNA: TGTGCCAGCAGCCCGTTGGACAGCCTCTATGGCTACACCTTC

D: .
J: TRBJ2-3
V: TRBV20-1
size: many
CDR3: CSAQDKDTQYF
DNA: TGCAGTGCGCAGGATAAAGATACGCAGTATTTT

D: .
J: TRBJ2-7
V: TRBV2
size: many
CDR3: CASSARGRSTYEQYF
DNA: TGTGCCAGCAGTGCCCGGGGCAGGAGTACCTACGAGCAGTACTTC

D: TRBD2
J: TRBJ2-1
V: TRBV11-1
size: .
CDR3: CASSLASGRGEQFF
DNA: TGTGCCAGCAGCTTAGCTAGCGGGAGGGGTGAGCAGTTCTTC

D: TRBD2
J: TRBJ2-1
V: TRBV7-9
size: .
CDR3: CASSSGGGANYNEQFF
DNA: TGTGCCAGCAGCTCGGGCGGGGGTGCTAACTACAATGAGCAGTTCTTC

D: .
J: TRBJ1-1
V: TRBV9
size: .
CDR3: CASSVVAGEAFF
DNA: TGTGCCAGCAGCGTAGTGGCGGGTGAAGCTTTCTTT

D: .
J: TRBJ2-7
V: TRBV29-1
size: many
CDR3: CSVEASSHGYEQYF
DNA: TGCAGCGTTGAAGCGTCGTCGCACGGGTACGAGCAGTACTTC

D: .
J: TRBJ1-1
V: TRBV27
size: few
CDR3: CASSHLYVGDTEAFF
DNA: TGTGCCAGCAGTCATCTATATGTGGGGGACACTGAAGCTTTCTTT

D: .
J: TRBJ2-7
V: TRBV27
size: .
CDR3: CASSLGRPPYEQYF
DNA: TGTGCCAGCAGTTTAGGGCGGCCACCCTACGAGCAGTACTTC

D: .
J: TRBJ2-7
V: TRBV12-3/TRBV12-4
size: many
CDR3: CASSPTAGEQYF
DNA: TGTGCCAGCAGTCCTACAGCCGGGGAGCAGTACTTC

D: .
J: TRBJ2-7
V: TRBV7-2
size: many
CDR3: CASSSDSSLYEQYF
DNA: TGTGCCAGCAGCTCGGACAGTAGTCTCTACGAGCAGTACTTC

D: TRBD1
J: TRBJ2-5
V: TRBV7-9
size: many
CDR3: CASSSRDSQETQYF
DNA: TGTGCCAGCAGTTCCCGGGACAGCCAAGAGACCCAGTACTTC

D: .
J: TRBJ1-2
V: TRBV20-1
size: many
CDR3: CSARDPSRRGYTF
DNA: TGCAGTGCTAGAGACCCCTCCCGGCGGGGCTACACCTTC

D: .
J: TRBJ2-1
V: TRBV3-1
size: few
CDR3: CASSQDLAVNEQFF
DNA: TGTGCCAGCAGCCAAGATCTAGCCGTCAATGAGCAGTTCTTC

D: .
J: TRBJ2-2
V: TRBV10-3
size: many
CDR3: CAILEGGSGELFF
DNA: TGTGCCATCTTGGAGGGAGGATCCGGGGAGCTGTTTTTT

D: .
J: TRBJ2-1
V: TRBV2
size: few
CDR3: CASSVGRYNEQFF
DNA: TGTGCCAGCAGTGTAGGACGGTACAATGAGCAGTTCTTC

D: .
J: TRBJ1-1
V: TRBV12-3/TRBV12-4
size: many
CDR3: CASRPVSRGTEAFF
DNA: TGTGCCAGCAGGCCCGTTTCGCGTGGCACTGAAGCTTTCTTT

D: .
J: TRBJ2-7
V: TRBV20-1
size: many
CDR3: CSAREGGPGNEQYF
DNA: TGCAGTGCTAGAGAAGGCGGTCCGGGGAACGAGCAGTACTTC

D: .
J: TRBJ2-7
V: TRBV5-1
size: .
CDR3: CASSLGAASYEQYF
DNA: TGCGCCAGCAGCTTGGGGGCTGCTTCCTACGAGCAGTACTTC

D: .
J: TRBJ2-2
V: TRBV7-6
size: many
CDR3: CASSPRFGTPNTGELFF
DNA: TGTGCCAGCAGCCCGCGATTCGGGACTCCGAACACCGGGGAGCTGTTTTTT

D: .
J: TRBJ1-1
V: TRBV2
size: many
CDR3: CASQVWSTEAFF
DNA: TGTGCCAGCCAGGTATGGAGCACTGAAGCTTTCTTT

D: TRBD1
J: TRBJ1-1
V: TRBV5-6
size: few
CDR3: CASSFTPLRGLTEAFF
DNA: TGTGCCAGCAGCTTTACTCCTTTAAGGGGGCTGACTGAAGCTTTCTTT

D: .
J: TRBJ1-1
V: TRBV27
size: .
CDR3: CASSFVGLRTEAFF
DNA: TGTGCCAGCAGTTTCGTCGGACTGCGCACTGAAGCTTTCTTT

D: .
J: TRBJ2-7
V: TRBV7-3
size: many
CDR3: CASSLDWSYEQYF
DNA: TGTGCCAGCAGCCTGGACTGGTCCTACGAGCAGTACTTC

D: .
J: TRBJ2-4
V: TRBV20-1
size: many
CDR3: CSASRRGGKNIQYF
DNA: TGCAGTGCTAGCCGCCGCGGGGGCAAGAACATTCAGTACTTC

D: TRBD2
J: TRBJ2-3
V: TRBV4-2
size: many
CDR3: CANSQETSGPSTDTQYF
DNA: TGTGCCAACAGCCAAGAGACTAGCGGTCCTAGCACAGATACGCAGTATTTT

D: .
J: TRBJ2-7
V: TRBV5-4
size: many
CDR3: CASSSGGRGPRSSYEQYF
DNA: TGTGCCAGCAGCTCAGGCGGACGCGGGCCCCGAAGCTCCTACGAGCAGTACTTC

D: .
J: TRBJ1-1
V: TRBV7-8
size: few
CDR3: CASSLGGGPRNTEAFF
DNA: TGTGCCAGCAGCTTAGGGGGGGGACCGAGGAACACTGAAGCTTTCTTT

D: TRBD1
J: TRBJ1-5
V: TRBV7-6
size: .
CDR3: CASSFNQDRVYFGNQPQHF
DNA: TGTGCCAGCAGCTTCAACCAAGACAGGGTTTATTTTGGCAATCAGCCCCAGCATTTT

D: .
J: TRBJ2-2
V: TRBV20-1
size: many
CDR3: CSASSTANTGELFF
DNA: TGCAGTGCTAGCTCGACAGCGAACACCGGGGAGCTGTTTTTT

D: .
J: TRBJ1-5
V: TRBV12-3/TRBV12-4
size: few
CDR3: CASNQGFDQPQHF
DNA: TGTGCCAGCAACCAGGGGTTCGATCAGCCCCAGCATTTT

D: TRBD1
J: TRBJ1-4
V: TRBV6-5
size: .
CDR3: CASSYSAGGSGKLFF
DNA: TGTGCCAGCAGTTACTCGGCAGGGGGGTCTGGAAAACTGTTTTTT

D: .
J: TRBJ2-7
V: TRBV21-1
size: few
CDR3: CASSMTGTPYEQYF
DNA: TGTGCCAGCAGCATGACAGGGACCCCCTACGAGCAGTACTTC

D: .
J: TRBJ2-3
V: TRBV20-1
size: few
CDR3: CSARARGSTATDTQYF
DNA: TGCAGTGCTAGAGCCCGAGGGAGTACTGCCACAGATACGCAGTATTTT

D: .
J: TRBJ1-1
V: TRBV29-1
size: many
CDR3: CGGGWQNTEAFF
DNA: TGCGGGGGCGGCTGGCAGAACACTGAAGCTTTCTTT

D: TRBD2
J: TRBJ2-7
V: TRBV20-1
size: many
CDR3: CSAQVPGGSYEQYF
DNA: TGCAGTGCCCAGGTACCGGGAGGGTCCTACGAGCAGTACTTC

D: .
J: TRBJ2-5
V: TRBV6-1
size: .
CDR3: CASPSPDRYQETQYF
DNA: TGTGCCAGCCCTTCCCCTGACAGGTACCAAGAGACCCAGTACTTC